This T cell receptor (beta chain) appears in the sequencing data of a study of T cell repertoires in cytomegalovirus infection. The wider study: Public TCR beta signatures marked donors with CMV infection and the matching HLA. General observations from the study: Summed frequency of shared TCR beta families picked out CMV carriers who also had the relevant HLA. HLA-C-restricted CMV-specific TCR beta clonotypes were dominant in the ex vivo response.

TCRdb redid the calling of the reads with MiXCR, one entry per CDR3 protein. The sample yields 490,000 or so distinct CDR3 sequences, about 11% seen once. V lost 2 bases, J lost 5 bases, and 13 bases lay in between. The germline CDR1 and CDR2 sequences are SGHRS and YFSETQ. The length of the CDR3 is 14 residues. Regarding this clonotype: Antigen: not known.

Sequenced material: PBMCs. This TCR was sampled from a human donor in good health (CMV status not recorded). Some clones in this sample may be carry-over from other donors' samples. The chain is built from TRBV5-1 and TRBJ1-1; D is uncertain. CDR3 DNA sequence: TGCGCCAGCAGCTTACGGACTCAGAAAACTGAAGCTTTCTTT. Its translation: CASSLRTQKTEAFF.